This section outlines one T cell receptor beta chain sequence together with its context. The antigen remains undetermined. The data originate from a study of cytomegalovirus exposure and HLA in healthy donors. The study's findings and limits: Immune exposure data for these donors was limited to CMV serostatus. There were reportedly fewer N-insertions in an Asian-associated ancestry cluster than the roughly 670-donor mean, in a later analysis.

It was with 60 Vbeta and 13 Jbeta primers that the PCR ran. Sequencing was performed with immunoSEQ multiplex PCR; in TCRdb, only in-frame clones are kept and a portion is missing. Here the sample spans approximately 190,000 clones, 75% to 85% being singletons. V trimming: 7 bases; J trimming: 7 bases; junction bases outside the gene matches: 4. There are 12 residues in the CDR3. Looked up from germline, CDR1 is LNHDA and CDR2 is SQIVND (reference sequence). The clonotype comes from a woman between 18 and 30 years old in good health and CMV-seropositive. Sample: PBMCs. This chain connects TRBV19 to TRBJ1-1; 9 bases agree with TRBD1. The CDR3 loop reads CASIGTGNEAFF. In DNA, the CDR3 is TGTGCCAGTATAGGGACAGGGAATGAAGCTTTCTTT.